This T cell receptor beta chain was identified in a study of T cell changes during pregnancy in multiple sclerosis. The length of the CDR3 is 13 residues. The germline CDR1 and CDR2 sequences are SGHTA and FQGTGA. With V trimmed by 8 bases and J by 6 bases, 6 bases remained unmatched. The method was immunoSEQ multiplex PCR; TCRdb's version includes in-frame clones alone and lacks a portion of them. The repertoire consists of tens of thousands of clones, with 85% to 95% occurring once and the leading ten covering around 0.25%. The TCR sequence derives from a female donor with multiple sclerosis, enrolled in a pregnancy study. The source was CD4+ T cells from peripheral blood mononuclear cells, collected in the third trimester of pregnancy. The rearrangement uses TRBV7-3 and TRBJ2-3; 9 bases match TRBD2. CDR3 DNA sequence: TGTGCCAGCGGTGCGGGAGGGCCGGATACGCAGTATTTT. Translating it yields CASGAGGPDTQYF.